This T cell receptor (beta chain) was obtained from a study of regulatory T cells in long-lasting Graves disease. Overall study findings and caveats: Small sample size may have lowered accuracy.

Sequencing libraries for TCR beta were prepared with iRepertoire HTBI primers and Arm-PCR of CDR3 regions. In TCRdb, the multiplex PCR reads were re-called with MiXCR into one record per CDR3 protein. The sample shows about 420,000 distinct CDR3 sequences, around 15% of them seen only once. This clonotype was counted between two and nine times. Its antigen is currently unknown. The CDR3 is made up of 14 amino acids. V shed 4 bases and J shed 5 bases, with 15 bases lying between them. In germline, CDR1 is DFQATT, CDR2 SNEGSKA (reference sequence). Time point specified: newly diagnosed GD, antithyroid drugs for less than 3 months. Construction of the TCR library relied on RNA isolated from PBMCs. These same data were also listed under a study on T cells in Graves' hyperthyroidism and ophthalmopathy. That paper notes: Diagnosis of hyperthyroidism was new in patients aged 18 to 65, and its duration was under 2 months.

The sequencing here drew on peripheral blood mononuclear cells (PBMCs), taken at new diagnosis, from a patient treated with antithyroid drugs. The sequence came from a woman between 18 and 29 years old with Graves disease. The chain links TRBV20-1 to TRBJ1-5; possible D gene TRBD1, 5 bases. DNA of the CDR3: TGCAGTGCTAATATTGGTTGGGGGGATCAGCCCCAGCATTTT. Protein product: CSANIGWGDQPQHF.